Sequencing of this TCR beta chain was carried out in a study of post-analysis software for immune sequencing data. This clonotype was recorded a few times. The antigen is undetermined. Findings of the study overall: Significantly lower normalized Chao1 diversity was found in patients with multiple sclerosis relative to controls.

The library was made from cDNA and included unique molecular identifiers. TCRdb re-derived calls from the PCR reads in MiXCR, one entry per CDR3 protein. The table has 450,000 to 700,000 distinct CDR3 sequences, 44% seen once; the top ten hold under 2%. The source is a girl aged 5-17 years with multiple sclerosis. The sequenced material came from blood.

This chain's CDR3 is CSARDPTDNTEAFF. As DNA, the CDR3 is TGCAGTGCTAGAGATCCGACAGATAACACTGAAGCTTTCTTT. This sequence joins TRBV20-1 and TRBJ1-1, with D perhaps matching TRBD1 (5 bases). This CDR3 region has 14 residues. Germline assignment: CDR1 DFQATT and CDR2 SNEGSKA (reference sequence). V was shortened by 0 bases and J by 2 bases, with 10 bases between the two germline ends.